The text below deals with one TCR beta chain. Its antigen remains unidentified. No base quality information exists; no much larger clone differs at one position. V is cut by 0 bases and J by 5 bases, and the space between the germline ends is 5 bases. The germline V gene sets CDR1 to SGHNT and CDR2 to YENEEA. The CDR3 runs 13 residues from the cysteine to the phenylalanine. CDR3 DNA is the only sequence kept; it has 39 bases, read in frame from the first base. The data belong to a study of blood T cell repertoires in COVID-19 (TCRdb year 2020). At the level of the whole study: Samples from collaborators originated in the United States, Italy and Spain and spanned both the acute and convalescent phases of COVID-19. The prospective study material was composed of cDNA or gDNA derived from T cells, B-cell-depleted T cells, or PBMCs. Samples were obtained from the ongoing ImmuneRACE study (first 160 participants) and from 1,000 to 1,500 subjects provided by 6 global collaborators. The dataset comprised deeply sampled blood TCRbeta repertoires from subjects exposed to, actively infected with, or recovered from COVID-19. Sample metadata almost always included a de-identified subject ID, COVID-19 status, age in years and sex. Where available, HLA class I and class II types were taken from metadata supplied by the sample provider and were not determined by assay-based typing. The repertoires were released in a freely available public database meant as a resource for research on the immune response to SARS-CoV-2. Overall results and qualifications from the work: The amount of clinical and demographic metadata varied by source and participant and was provided uncurated.

Collaborating institutions collected whole blood in K2EDTA tubes following their own protocols. For TCRbeta analysis, collaborators shipped samples in one of three forms: frozen whole blood, isolated PBMCs, or DNA extracted from either of those sample types. TCRbeta CDR3 regions were amplified from genomic DNA by means of the immunoSEQ Assay, a bias-controlled multiplex PCR. Processing in the source paper ran as follows. Within the assay, amplification of reference gene primers was used to estimate how many nucleated cells each sample contained. To quantify the absolute abundance of each unique TCRbeta CDR3 rearrangement, sequence reads were collapsed and filtered. Productive Simpson clonality was computed per sample as the square root of Simpson's diversity index over productive rearrangements. In TCRdb, the immuneACCESS table is reduced to in-frame sequences with V and J assigned. These tables do not hold every clone; where another copy was compared, an unresolved V gene accounts for under half, and the others remain unexplained. The V and J calls and clone size are taken from that table; D and trimming were inferred from the DNA. The table for this sample lists 200,000 to 250,000 clones; roughly 88% of them were counted only once. Roughly 1.4% of the sample rests with the top ten.

The chain joins TRBV11-3 to TRBJ2-1; tentative D gene TRBD1, with 5 bases matching. This clonotype originated in a man older than 75 with acute or convalescent COVID-19. The sample taken for sequencing was peripheral blood. The sequenced DNA is TGTGCCAGCAGCTTAGAACAGGACAATGAGCAGTTCTTC. It is translated as CASSLEQDNEQFF. Joined to the reference TRBV11-3 and TRBJ2-1 proteins, this CDR3 gives the full variable domain: EAGVVQSPRYKIIEKKQPVAFWCNPISGHNTLYWYLQNLGQGPELLIRYENEEAVDDSQLPKDRFSAERLKGVDSTLKIQPAELGDSAVYLCASSLEQDNEQFFGPGTRLTVL.